The text below deals with one T cell receptor beta chain. The germline V and J ends were trimmed by 5 bases and 7 bases, with 14 bases remaining between them. The length of the CDR3 is 13 residues. Germline assignment: CDR1 MNHEY and CDR2 SVGAGI. This entry comes from a study of CDR3 diversity in severe acne. TCRdb itself ran the PCR reads through MiXCR, one entry per CDR3 protein. The sample carries about 90,000 distinct CDR3 sequences, about 48% recorded once. The clonotype comes from a male donor in good health, serving as a control. The sequenced material came from blood. The rearrangement links TRBV6-5 to TRBJ1-1; D uncertain. CDR3 sequence reads: CASSDDAGGEAFF. CDR3 coding DNA: TGTGCCAGCAGTGACGACGCGGGAGGTGAAGCTTTCTTT.